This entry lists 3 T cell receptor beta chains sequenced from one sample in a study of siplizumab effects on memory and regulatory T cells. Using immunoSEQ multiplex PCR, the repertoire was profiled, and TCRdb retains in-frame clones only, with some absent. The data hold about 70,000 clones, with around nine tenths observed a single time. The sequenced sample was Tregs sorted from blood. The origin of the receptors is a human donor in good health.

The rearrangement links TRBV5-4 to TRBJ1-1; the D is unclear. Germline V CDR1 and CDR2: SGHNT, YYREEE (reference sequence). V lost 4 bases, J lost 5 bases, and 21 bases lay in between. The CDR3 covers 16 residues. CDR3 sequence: CASSPYLVPGTTEAFF. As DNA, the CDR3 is TGTGCCAGCAGCCCTTACCTTGTACCGGGTACTACTGAAGCTTTCTTT. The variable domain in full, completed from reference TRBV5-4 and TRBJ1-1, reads ETGVTQSPTHLIKTRGQQVTLRCSSQSGHNTVSWYQQALGQGPQFIFQYYREEENGRGNFPPRFSGLQFPNYSSELNVNALELDDSALYLCASSPYLVPGTTEAFFGQGTRLTVV.

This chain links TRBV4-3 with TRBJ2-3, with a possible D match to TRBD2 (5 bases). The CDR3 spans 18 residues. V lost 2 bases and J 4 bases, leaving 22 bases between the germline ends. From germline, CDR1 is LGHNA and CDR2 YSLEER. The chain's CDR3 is CASSQTRVTRLAPDTQYF. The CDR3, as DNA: TGCGCCAGCAGCCAAACCCGCGTTACTAGGTTGGCTCCAGATACGCAGTATTTT.

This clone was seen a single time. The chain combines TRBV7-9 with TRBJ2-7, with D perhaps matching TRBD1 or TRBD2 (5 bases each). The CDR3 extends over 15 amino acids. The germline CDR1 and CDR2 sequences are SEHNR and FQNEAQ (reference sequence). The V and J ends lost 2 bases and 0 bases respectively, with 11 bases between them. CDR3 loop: CASSLRDGYSYEQYF. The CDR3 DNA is TGTGCCAGCAGCTTAAGGGACGGATACTCCTACGAGCAGTACTTC.